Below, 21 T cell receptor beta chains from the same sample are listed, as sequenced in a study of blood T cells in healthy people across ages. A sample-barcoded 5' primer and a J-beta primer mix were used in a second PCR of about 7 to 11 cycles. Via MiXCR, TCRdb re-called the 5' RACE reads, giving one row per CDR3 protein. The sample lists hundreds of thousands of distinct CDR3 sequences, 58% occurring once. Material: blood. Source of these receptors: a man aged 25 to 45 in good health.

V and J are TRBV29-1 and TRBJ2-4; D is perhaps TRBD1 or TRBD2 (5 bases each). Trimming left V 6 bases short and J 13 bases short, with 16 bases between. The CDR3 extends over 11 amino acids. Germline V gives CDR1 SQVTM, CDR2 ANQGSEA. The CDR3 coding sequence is TGCAGCGTCAGGGCAGGGTGGGAGCAGTACTTC. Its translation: CSVRAGWEQYF. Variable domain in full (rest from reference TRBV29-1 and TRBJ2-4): SAVISQKPSRDICQRGTSLTIQCQVDSQVTMMFWYRQQPGQSLTLIATANQGSEATYESGFVIDKFPISRPNLTFSTLTVSNMSPEDSSIYLCSVRAGWEQYFGAGTRLSVL.

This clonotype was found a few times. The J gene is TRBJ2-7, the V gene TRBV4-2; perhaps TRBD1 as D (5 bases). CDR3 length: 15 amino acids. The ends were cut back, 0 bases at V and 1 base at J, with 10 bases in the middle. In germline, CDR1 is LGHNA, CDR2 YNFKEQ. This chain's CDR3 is CASSQDQGWSYEQYF. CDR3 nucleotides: TGTGCCAGCAGCCAAGATCAGGGCTGGTCCTACGAGCAGTACTTC.

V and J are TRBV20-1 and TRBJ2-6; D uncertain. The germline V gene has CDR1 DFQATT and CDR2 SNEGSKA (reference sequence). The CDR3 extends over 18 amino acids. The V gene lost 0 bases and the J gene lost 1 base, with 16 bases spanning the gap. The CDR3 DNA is TGCAGTGCTAGAGATCTGGGTGTGAGTGGATCTGGGGCCAACGTCCTGACTTTC. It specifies CSARDLGVSGSGANVLTF.

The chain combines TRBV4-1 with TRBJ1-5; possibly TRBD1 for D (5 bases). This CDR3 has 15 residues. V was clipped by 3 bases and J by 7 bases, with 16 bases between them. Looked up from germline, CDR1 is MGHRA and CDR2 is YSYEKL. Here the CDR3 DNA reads TGCGCCAGCAGCCAGGGGACGGCTGCAATGCAGCCCCAGCATTTT. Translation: CASSQGTAAMQPQHF.

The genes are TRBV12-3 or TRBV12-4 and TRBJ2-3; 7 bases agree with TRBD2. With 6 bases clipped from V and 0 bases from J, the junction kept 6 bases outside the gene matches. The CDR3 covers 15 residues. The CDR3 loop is CASRSSGPSTDTQYF. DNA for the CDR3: TGTGCCAGCAGATCTAGCGGTCCTAGCACAGATACGCAGTATTTT.

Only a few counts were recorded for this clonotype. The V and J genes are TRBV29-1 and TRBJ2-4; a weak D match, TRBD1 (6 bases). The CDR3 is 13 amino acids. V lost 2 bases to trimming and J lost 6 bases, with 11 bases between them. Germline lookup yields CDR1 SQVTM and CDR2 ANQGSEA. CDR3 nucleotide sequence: TGCAGCGTTGAACGGACAGAGGGAAACATTCAGTACTTC. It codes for CSVERTEGNIQYF.

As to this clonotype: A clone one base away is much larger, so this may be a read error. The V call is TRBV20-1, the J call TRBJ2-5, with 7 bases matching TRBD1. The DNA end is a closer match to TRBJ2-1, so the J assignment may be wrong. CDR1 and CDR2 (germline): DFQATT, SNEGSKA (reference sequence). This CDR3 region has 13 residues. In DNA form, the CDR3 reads TGCAGTGCTAGAGAACAGGGGCAAGAGACCCAGTTCTTC. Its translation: CSAREQGQETQFF.

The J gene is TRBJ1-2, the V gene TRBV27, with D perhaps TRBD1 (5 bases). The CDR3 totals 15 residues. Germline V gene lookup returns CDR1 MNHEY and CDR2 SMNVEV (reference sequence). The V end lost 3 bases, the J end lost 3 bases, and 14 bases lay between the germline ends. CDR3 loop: CASSLGPPFYYGYTF. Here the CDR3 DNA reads TGTGCCAGCAGTTTGGGGCCCCCGTTTTACTATGGCTACACCTTC.

CDR3 sequence (DNA): TGTGCCAGCAGGGGCTGGCCCGACTCATTAGCCAAAAACATTCAGTACTTC. Translated, it gives CASRGWPDSLAKNIQYF. This chain uses TRBV28 with TRBJ2-4; D is uncertain. The CDR3 has 17 amino acids. Per germline, CDR1 MDHEN and CDR2 SYDVKM. V lost 6 bases, J lost 0 bases, and 18 bases lay in between. The variable domain in full, completed from reference TRBV28 and TRBJ2-4, reads DVKVTQSSRYLVKRTGEKVFLECVQDMDHENMFWYRQDPGLGLRLIYFSYDVKMKEKGDIPEGYSVSREKKERFSLILESASTNQTSMYLCASRGWPDSLAKNIQYFGAGTRLSVL.

CDR3 nucleotides: TGTGCCAGCAGCCAAGATTACTTTACCTACGAGCAGTACTTC. Its protein product is CASSQDYFTYEQYF. This chain connects TRBV3-1 to TRBJ2-7; D is ambiguous. V lost 0 bases and J lost 2, with 8 bases in between. Germline loops: CDR1 LGHDT, CDR2 YNNKEL (reference sequence). This CDR3 is built from 14 residues.

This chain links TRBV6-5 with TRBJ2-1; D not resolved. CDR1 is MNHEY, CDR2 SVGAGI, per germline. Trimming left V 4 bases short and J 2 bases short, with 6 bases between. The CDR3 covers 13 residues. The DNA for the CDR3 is TGTGCCAGCAGTTCCTCTACCTACAATGAGCAGTTCTTC. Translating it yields CASSSSTYNEQFF.

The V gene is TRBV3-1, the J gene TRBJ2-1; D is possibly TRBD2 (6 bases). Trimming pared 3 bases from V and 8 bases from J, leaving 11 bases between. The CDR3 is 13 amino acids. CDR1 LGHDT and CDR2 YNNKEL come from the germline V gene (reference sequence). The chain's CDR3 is CASSQGGLDEQFF. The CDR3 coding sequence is TGTGCCAGCAGCCAGGGGGGATTGGATGAGCAGTTCTTC.

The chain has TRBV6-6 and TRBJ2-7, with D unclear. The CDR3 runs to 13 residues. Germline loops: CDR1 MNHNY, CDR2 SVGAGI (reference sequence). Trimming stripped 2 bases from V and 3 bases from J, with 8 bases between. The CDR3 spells CASSYDENYEQYF. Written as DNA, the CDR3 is TGTGCCAGCAGTTACGACGAGAACTACGAGCAGTACTTC.

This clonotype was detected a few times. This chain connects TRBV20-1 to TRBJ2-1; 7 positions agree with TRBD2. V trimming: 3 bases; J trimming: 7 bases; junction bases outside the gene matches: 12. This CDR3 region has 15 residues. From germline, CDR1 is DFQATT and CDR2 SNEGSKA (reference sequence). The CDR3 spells CSARGRGLQSNEQFF. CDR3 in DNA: TGCAGTGCTAGGGGTAGGGGACTACAGTCTAATGAGCAGTTCTTC.

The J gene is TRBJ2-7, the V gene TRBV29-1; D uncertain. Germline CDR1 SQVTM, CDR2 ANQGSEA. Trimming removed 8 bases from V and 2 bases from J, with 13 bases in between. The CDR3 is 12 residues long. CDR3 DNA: TGCAGCTCGACGGACGGAACCTACGAGCAGTACTTC. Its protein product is CSSTDGTYEQYF.

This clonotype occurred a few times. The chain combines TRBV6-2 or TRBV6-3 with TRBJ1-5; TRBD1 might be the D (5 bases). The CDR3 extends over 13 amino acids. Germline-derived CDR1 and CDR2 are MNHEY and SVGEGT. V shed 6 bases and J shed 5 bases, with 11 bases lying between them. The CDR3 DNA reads TGTGCCAGCAGCGAGGGGTCTTATCAGCCCCAGCATTTT. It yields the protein CASSEGSYQPQHF.

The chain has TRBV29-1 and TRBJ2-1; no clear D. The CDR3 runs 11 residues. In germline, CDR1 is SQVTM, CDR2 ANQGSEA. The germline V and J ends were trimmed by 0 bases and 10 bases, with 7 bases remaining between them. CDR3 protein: CSVEDRGEQFF. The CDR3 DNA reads TGCAGCGTTGAAGATCGTGGGGAGCAGTTCTTC.

The CDR3: CASSLVTGYGYTF. CDR3 coding DNA: TGTGCCAGCAGCTTAGTGACAGGCTATGGCTACACCTTC. The rearrangement joins TRBV7-9 to TRBJ1-2; the D gene is possibly TRBD1 (6 bases). V shed 1 base and J shed 4 bases, with 7 bases lying between them. The germline CDR1 and CDR2 sequences are SEHNR and FQNEAQ (reference sequence). The CDR3 consists of 13 residues.

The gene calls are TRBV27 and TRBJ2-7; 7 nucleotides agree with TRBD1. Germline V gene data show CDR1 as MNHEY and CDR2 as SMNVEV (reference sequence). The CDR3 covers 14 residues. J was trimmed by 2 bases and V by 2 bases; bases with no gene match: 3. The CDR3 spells CASSLGDRTYEQYF. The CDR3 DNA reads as TGTGCCAGCAGTTTAGGGGACAGAACCTACGAGCAGTACTTC.

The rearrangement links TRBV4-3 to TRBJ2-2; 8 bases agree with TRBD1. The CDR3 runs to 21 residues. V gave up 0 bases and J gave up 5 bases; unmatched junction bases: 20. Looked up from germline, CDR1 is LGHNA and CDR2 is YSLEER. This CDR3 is CASSQDGFFRGQGHGTGELFF. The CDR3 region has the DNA TGCGCCAGCAGCCAAGATGGCTTTTTCAGGGGGCAAGGGCACGGTACCGGGGAGCTGTTTTTT.

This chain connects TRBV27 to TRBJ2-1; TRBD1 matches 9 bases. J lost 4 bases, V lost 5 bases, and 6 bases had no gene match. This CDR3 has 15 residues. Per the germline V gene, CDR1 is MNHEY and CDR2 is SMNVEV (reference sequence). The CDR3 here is CASSRTGATYNEQFF. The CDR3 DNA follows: TGTGCCAGCAGTAGGACAGGGGCGACTTACAATGAGCAGTTCTTC.